This section outlines one T cell receptor beta chain sequence together with its context. Sequencing was performed with immunoSEQ multiplex PCR; in TCRdb, only in-frame clones are kept and a portion is missing. The sample has about 190,000 clones, about three quarters seen once; the top ten hold under 3.5%. The data were taken from a study of blood T cell repertoires in COVID-19. The germline CDR1 and CDR2 sequences are SGHNT and YYREEE (reference sequence). This CDR3 is 15 amino acids long. After removal of 3 bases from V and 5 bases from J, the junction contained 7 bases not matched to a gene. This TCR derives from a woman older than 75 with active or convalescent COVID-19. This chain joins TRBV5-4 and TRBJ2-3; 9 nucleotides line up with TRBD2. Sequencing used peripheral blood. The CDR3 region is CASSSLAGVGDTQYF. CDR3 in DNA: TGTGCCAGCAGCTCATTAGCGGGGGTGGGAGATACGCAGTATTTT.